This T cell receptor (beta chain) was recovered during a study of PD-L1 blockade in urothelial cancer. Background on the study: The patients first took atezolizumab at some point between 2014 and 2015, receiving 1,200 mg intravenously every 3 weeks. Blood was tested 3 weeks (second dose) and 6 weeks into treatment. Peripheral blood specimens exhibited a median yield of approximately 150,000 T cells.

The CDR3 totals 14 residues. V gave up 5 bases and J gave up 6 bases; unmatched junction bases: 5. Germline V gives CDR1 SNHLY, CDR2 FYNNEI. Data came from immunoSEQ multiplex PCR; TCRdb stores just in-frame clones and leaves some out. The data contain approximately 50,000 clones, more than 80% of them singletons. Sample time point: pretreatment peripheral blood. The rearrangement links TRBV2 to TRBJ1-5, with 9 bases aligning to TRBD1. Sequenced here: PBMCs, sampled around atezolizumab (anti-PD-L1) treatment. The receptor's source is a man aged 45 to 65 with urothelial cancer. The CDR3: CASSRQGEVQPQHF. Here the CDR3 DNA reads TGTGCCAGCAGTAGACAGGGGGAGGTTCAGCCCCAGCATTTT.